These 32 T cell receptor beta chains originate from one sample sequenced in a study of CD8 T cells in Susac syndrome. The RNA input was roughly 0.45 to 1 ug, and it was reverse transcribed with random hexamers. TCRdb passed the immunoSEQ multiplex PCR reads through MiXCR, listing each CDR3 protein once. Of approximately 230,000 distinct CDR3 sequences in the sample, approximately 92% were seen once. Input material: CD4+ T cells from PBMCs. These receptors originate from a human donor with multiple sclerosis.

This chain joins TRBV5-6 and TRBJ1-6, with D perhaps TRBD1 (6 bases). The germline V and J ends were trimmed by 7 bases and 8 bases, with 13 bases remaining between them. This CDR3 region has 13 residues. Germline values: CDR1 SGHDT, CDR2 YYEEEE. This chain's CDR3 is CASVQGLDSPLHF. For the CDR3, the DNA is TGTGCCAGCGTCCAGGGGTTGGATTCACCCCTCCACTTT. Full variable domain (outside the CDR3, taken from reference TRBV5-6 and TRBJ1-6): DAGVTQSPTHLIKTRGQQVTLRCSPKSGHDTVSWYQQALGQGPQFIFQYYEEEERQRGNFPDRFSGHQFPNYSSELNVNALLLGDSALYLCASVQGLDSPLHFGNGTRLTVT.

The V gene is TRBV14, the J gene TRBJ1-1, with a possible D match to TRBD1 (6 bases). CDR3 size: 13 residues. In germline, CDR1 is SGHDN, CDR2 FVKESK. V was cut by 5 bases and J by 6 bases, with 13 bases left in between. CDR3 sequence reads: CASSYRDKAEAFF. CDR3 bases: TGTGCCAGCAGCTACCGGGACAAAGCTGAAGCTTTCTTT.

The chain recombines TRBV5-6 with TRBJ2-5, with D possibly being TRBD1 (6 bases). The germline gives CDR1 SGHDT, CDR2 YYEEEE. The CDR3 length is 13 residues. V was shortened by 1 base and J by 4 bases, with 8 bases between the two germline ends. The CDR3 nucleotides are TGTGCCAGCAGCTTGCCCAGGGGAGAGACCCAGTACTTC. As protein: CASSLPRGETQYF.

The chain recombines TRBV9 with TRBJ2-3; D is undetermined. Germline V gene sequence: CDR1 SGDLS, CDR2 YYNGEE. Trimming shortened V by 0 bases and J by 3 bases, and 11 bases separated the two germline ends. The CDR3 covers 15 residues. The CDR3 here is CASSVVSAATDTQYF. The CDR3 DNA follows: TGTGCCAGCAGCGTAGTATCGGCGGCTACAGATACGCAGTATTTT.

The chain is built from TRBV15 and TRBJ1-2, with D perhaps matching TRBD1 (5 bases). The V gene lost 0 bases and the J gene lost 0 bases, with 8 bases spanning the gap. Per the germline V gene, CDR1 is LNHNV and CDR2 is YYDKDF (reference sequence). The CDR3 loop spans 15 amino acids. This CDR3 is CATSRDGTSNYGYTF. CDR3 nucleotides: TGTGCCACCAGCAGAGATGGGACCTCTAACTATGGCTACACCTTC.

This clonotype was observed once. This CDR3 reads CASRDSKAKNIQYF. Here the CDR3 DNA reads TGTGCCAGCAGGGACAGTAAAGCCAAAAACATTCAGTACTTC. This rearrangement joins TRBV7-9 to TRBJ2-4; a possible D gene is TRBD1 (6 bases). V shed 6 bases and J shed 0 bases, with 9 bases lying between them. In germline, CDR1 is SEHNR, CDR2 FQNEAQ (reference sequence). This CDR3 has 14 amino acids.

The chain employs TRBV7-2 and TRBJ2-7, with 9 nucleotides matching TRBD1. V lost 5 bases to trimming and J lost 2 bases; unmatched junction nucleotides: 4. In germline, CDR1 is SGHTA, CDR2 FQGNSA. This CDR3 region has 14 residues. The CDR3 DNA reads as TGTGCCAGCAGCCCCGGGACAGGGCCCTACGAGCAGTACGTC. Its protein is CASSPGTGPYEQYV.

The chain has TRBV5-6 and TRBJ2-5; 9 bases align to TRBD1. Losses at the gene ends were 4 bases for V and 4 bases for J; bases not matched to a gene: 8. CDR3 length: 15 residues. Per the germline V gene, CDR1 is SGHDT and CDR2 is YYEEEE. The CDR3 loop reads CASSRMGQGGETQYF. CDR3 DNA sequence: TGTGCCAGCAGCCGGATGGGACAGGGAGGAGAGACCCAGTACTTC.

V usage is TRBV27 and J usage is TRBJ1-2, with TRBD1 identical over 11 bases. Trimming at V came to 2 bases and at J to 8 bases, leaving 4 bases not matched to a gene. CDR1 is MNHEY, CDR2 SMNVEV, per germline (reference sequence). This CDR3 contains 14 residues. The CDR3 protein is CASSLGQGARGYTF. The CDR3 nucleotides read TGTGCCAGCAGTTTAGGACAGGGGGCGCGGGGCTACACCTTC.

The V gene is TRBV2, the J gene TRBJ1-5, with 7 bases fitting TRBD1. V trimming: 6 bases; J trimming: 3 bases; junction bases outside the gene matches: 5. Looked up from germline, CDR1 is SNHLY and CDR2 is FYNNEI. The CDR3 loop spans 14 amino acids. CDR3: CASRGTVTNQPQHF. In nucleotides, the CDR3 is TGTGCCAGCAGGGGGACAGTCACCAATCAGCCCCAGCATTTT.

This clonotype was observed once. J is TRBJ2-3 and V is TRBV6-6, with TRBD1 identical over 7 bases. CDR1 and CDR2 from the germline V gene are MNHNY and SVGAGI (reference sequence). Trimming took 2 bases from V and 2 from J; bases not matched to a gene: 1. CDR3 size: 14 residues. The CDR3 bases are TGTGCCAGCAGTTACGGGACAGTCACAGATACGCAGTATTTT. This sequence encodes CASSYGTVTDTQYF.

The CDR3 here is CSASDSGALPYEQYF. DNA for the CDR3: TGCAGTGCCTCCGATAGCGGGGCGCTCCCCTACGAGCAGTACTTC. The chain joins TRBV20-1 to TRBJ2-7; 8 bases agree with TRBD2. Germline CDR1 and CDR2: DFQATT and SNEGSKA (reference sequence). Trimming cost V 6 bases and J 2 bases; bases outside gene matches: 12. CDR3 length: 15 amino acids.

The CDR3, as DNA: TGCAGCGTTTCACAGGGGAATGGCAATCAGCCCCAGCATTTT. It encodes CSVSQGNGNQPQHF. The rearrangement links TRBV29-1 to TRBJ1-5; 7 bases match TRBD1. This CDR3 spans 14 amino acids. Per the germline V gene, CDR1 is SQVTM and CDR2 is ANQGSEA. Losses at the gene ends were 5 bases for V and 2 bases for J; bases not matched to a gene: 6.

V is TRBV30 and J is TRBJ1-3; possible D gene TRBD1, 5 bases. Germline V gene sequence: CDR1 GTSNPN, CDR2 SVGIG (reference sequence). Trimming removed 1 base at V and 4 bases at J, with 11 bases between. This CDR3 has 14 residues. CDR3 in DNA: TGTGCCTGGAGTGCGACAGCCGTCGGAAACACCATATATTTT. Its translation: CAWSATAVGNTIYF.

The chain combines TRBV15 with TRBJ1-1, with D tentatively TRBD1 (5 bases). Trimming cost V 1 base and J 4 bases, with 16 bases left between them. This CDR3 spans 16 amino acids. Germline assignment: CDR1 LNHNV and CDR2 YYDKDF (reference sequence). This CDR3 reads CATSRAGRRGGTEAFF. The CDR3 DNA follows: TGTGCCACCAGCAGAGCTGGACGGAGGGGTGGCACTGAAGCTTTCTTT.

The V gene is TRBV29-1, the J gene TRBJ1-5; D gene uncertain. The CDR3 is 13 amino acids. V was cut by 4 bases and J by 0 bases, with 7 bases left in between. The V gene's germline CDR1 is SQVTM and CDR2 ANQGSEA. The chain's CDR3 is CSVGGNSNQPQHF. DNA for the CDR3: TGCAGCGTTGGGGGTAATAGCAATCAGCCCCAGCATTTT. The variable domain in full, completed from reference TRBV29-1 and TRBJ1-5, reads SAVISQKPSRDICQRGTSLTIQCQVDSQVTMMFWYRQQPGQSLTLIATANQGSEATYESGFVIDKFPISRPNLTFSTLTVSNMSPEDSSIYLCSVGGNSNQPQHFGDGTRLSIL.

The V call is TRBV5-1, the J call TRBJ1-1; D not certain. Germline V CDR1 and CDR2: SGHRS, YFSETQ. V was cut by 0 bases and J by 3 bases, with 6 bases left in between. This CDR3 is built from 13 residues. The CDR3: CASSLGEDTEAFF. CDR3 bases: TGCGCCAGCAGCTTGGGGGAGGACACTGAAGCTTTCTTT.

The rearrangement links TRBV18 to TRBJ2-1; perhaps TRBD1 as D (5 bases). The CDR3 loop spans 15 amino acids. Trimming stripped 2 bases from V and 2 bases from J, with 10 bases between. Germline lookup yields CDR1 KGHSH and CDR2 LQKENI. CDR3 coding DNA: TGTGCCAGCTCACCAACTGACAGTCCCTACAATGAGCAGTTCTTC. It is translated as CASSPTDSPYNEQFF.

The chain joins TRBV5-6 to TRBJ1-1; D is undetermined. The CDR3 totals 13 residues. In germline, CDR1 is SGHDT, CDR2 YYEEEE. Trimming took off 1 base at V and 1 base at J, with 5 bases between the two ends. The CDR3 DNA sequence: TGTGCCAGCAGCTTGTACAGGAACACTGAAGCTTTCTTT. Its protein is CASSLYRNTEAFF. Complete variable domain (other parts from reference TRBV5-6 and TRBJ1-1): DAGVTQSPTHLIKTRGQQVTLRCSPKSGHDTVSWYQQALGQGPQFIFQYYEEEERQRGNFPDRFSGHQFPNYSSELNVNALLLGDSALYLCASSLYRNTEAFFGQGTRLTVV.

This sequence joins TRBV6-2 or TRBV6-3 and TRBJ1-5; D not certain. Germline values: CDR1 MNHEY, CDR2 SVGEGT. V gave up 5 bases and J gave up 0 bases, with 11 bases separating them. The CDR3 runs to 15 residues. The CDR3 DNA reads TGTGCCAGCAGTGACCGCCTGATTAGCAATCAGCCCCAGCATTTT. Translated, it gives CASSDRLISNQPQHF.

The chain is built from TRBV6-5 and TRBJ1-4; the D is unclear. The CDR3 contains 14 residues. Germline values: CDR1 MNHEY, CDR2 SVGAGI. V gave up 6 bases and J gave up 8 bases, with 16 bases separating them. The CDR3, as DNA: TGTGCCAGCAGCCGACTGCCGTTGGGAGAAAAACTGTTTTTT. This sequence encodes CASSRLPLGEKLFF.

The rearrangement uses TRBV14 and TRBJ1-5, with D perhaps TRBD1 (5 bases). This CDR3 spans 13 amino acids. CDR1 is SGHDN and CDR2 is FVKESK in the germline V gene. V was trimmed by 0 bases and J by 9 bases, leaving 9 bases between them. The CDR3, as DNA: TGTGCCAGCAGCCAAGATCTTGACAGGCCCCAGCATTTT. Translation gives CASSQDLDRPQHF.

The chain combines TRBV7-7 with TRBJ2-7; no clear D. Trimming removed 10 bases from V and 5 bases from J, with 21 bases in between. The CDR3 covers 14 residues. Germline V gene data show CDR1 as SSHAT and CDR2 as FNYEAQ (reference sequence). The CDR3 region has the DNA TGTGCCAAGAACTTTGGAGCTATAGAAAACGAGCAGTACTTC. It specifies CAKNFGAIENEQYF.

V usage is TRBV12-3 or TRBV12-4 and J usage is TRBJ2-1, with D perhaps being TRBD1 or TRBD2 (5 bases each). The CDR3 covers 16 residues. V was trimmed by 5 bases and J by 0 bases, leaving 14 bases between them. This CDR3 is CASSAGEGSSYNEQFF. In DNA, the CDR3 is TGTGCCAGCAGTGCCGGCGAGGGGAGCTCCTACAATGAGCAGTTCTTC.

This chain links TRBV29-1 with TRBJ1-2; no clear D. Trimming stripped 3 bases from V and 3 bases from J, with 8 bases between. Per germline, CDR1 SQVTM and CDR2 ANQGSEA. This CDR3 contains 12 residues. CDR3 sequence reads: CSVDWGDYGYTF. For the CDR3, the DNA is TGCAGCGTTGACTGGGGAGACTATGGCTACACCTTC.

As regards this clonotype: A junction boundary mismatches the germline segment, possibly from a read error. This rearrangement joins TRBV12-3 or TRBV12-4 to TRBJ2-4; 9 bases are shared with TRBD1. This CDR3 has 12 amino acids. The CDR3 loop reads CASSLGDRVSDF. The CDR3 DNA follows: TGTGCCAGCAGTTTAGGGGACAGGGTGTCGGACTTC.

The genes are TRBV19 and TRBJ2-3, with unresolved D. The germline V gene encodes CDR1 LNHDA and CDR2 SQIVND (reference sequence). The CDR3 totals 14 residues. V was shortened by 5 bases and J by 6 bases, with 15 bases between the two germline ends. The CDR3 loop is CASSLLWSADTQYF. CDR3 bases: TGTGCCAGTAGTCTACTATGGTCAGCGGATACGCAGTATTTT.

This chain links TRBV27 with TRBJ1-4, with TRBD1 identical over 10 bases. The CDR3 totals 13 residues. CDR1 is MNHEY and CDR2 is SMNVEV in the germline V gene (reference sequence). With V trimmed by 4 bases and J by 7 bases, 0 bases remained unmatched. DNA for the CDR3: TGTGCCAGCAGTTGGGACAGGGGTGAAAAACTGTTTTTT. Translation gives CASSWDRGEKLFF.

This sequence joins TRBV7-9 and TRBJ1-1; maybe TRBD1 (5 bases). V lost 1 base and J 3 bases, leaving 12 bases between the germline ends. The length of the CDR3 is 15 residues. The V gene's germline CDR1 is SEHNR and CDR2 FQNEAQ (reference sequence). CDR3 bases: TGTGCCAGCAGCTTAGACCGGGGGGGAGACACTGAAGCTTTCTTT. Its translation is CASSLDRGGDTEAFF.

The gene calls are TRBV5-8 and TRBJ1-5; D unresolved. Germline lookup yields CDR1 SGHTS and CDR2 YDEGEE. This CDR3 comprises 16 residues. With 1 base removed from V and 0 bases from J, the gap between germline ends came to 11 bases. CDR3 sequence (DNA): TGTGCCAGCAGCTTGTTAGTCTCGGATAGCAATCAGCCCCAGCATTTT. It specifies CASSLLVSDSNQPQHF.

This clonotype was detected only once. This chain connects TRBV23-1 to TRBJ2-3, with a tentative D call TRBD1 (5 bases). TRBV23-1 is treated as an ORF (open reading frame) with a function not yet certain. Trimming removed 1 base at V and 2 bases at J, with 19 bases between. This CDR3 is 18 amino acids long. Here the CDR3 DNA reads TGCGCCAGCAGTCAATTTCAGGCCAGAAAGGGGATCACAGATACGCAGTATTTT. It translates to CASSQFQARKGITDTQYF.

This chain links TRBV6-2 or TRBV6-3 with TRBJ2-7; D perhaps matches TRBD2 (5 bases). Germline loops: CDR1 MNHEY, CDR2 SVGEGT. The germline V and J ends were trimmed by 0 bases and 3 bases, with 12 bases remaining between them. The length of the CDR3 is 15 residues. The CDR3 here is CASSYSSRGFYEQYF. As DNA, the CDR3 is TGTGCCAGCAGTTACTCGTCTCGGGGTTTCTACGAGCAGTACTTC.